This TCR beta chain emerged from a study of blood T cell repertoires in COVID-19. Study in general: Acute-phase and convalescent COVID-19 samples originated in the United States, Italy and Spain. T cells, B-cell-depleted T cells, or PBMCs supplied cDNA or gDNA.

This clone is a singleton in its sample. In the authors' methods: Amplification of reference gene primers was used by the study to estimate nucleated cell counts. Data came from immunoSEQ multiplex PCR; TCRdb stores just in-frame clones and leaves some out. V, J and clone size derive from that table, while D and trimming were established from the DNA sequence. The sample gives around 95,000 clones, about 80% of which show up once; 12% is in the top ten. The CDR3 covers 13 residues. The V gene's germline CDR1 is LNHDA and CDR2 SQIVND (reference sequence). The trim removed 6 bases at V and 2 bases at J, leaving 1 base unmatched.

Sequenced sample: peripheral blood. The origin of this receptor is a woman in her 70s with acute or convalescent COVID-19. The chain couples TRBV19 to TRBJ2-3, with 8 bases lining up with TRBD2. The CDR3 nucleotides read TGTGCCAGTAGCGGGGGGGCCACAGATACGCAGTATTTT. This codes for CASSGGATDTQYF.